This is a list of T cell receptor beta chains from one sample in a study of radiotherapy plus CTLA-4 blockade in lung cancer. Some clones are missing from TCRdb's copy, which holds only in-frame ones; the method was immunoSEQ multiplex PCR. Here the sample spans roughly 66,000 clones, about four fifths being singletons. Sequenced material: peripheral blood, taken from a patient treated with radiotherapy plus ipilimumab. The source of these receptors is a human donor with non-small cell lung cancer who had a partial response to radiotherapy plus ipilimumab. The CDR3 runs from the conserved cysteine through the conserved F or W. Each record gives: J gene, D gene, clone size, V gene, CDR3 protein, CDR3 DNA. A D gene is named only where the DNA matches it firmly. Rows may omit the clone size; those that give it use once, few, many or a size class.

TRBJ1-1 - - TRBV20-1 CSAPTDTEAFF TGCAGTGCTCCTACCGACACTGAAGCTTTCTTT
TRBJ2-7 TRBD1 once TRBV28 CASSFRDRVGEQYF TGTGCCAGCAGTTTCCGGGACAGGGTGGGCGAGCAGTACTTC
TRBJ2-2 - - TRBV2 CASSEPPEGTGELFF TGTGCCAGCAGCGAACCTCCGGAGGGCACCGGGGAGCTGTTTTTT
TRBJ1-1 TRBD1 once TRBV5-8 CASSSATTGAGNTEAFF TGTGCCAGCAGCTCTGCGACAACAGGGGCGGGGAACACTGAAGCTTTCTTT
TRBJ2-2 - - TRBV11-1 CASSLGAGRTRAGELFF TGTGCCAGCAGCTTAGGCGCGGGGCGTACCAGGGCCGGGGAGCTGTTTTTT
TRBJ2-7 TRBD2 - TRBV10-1 CASSVTLGTSTGEQYF TGCGCCAGCAGCGTTACCCTCGGGACTAGCACGGGCGAGCAGTACTTC
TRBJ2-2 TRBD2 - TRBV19 CASQTSGDGELFF TGTGCCAGCCAAACTAGCGGGGACGGGGAGCTGTTTTTT
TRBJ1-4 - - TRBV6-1 CASSESGAGHEKLFF TGTGCCAGCAGTGAATCGGGAGCCGGACATGAAAAACTGTTTTTT
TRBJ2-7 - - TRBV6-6 CASSRDSTNYYEQYF TGTGCCAGCAGCCGGGACTCGACGAATTACTACGAGCAGTACTTC
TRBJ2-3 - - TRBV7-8 CASNPATRGTSTDTQYF TGTGCCAGCAACCCGGCAACGAGAGGGACTAGCACAGATACGCAGTATTTT
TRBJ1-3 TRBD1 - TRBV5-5 CASSLDRGRNTIYF TGTGCCAGCAGCTTGGACAGGGGCCGAAACACCATATATTTT
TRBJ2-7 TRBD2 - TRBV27 CASSRLAGGLQYF TGTGCCAGCAGTCGGTTAGCGGGAGGGTTGCAGTACTTC
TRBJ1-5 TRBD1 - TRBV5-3 CARPGDRHQPQHF TGTGCCAGACCAGGGGACAGACATCAGCCCCAGCATTTT
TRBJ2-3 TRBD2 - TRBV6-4 CASSKLAGATDTQYF TGTGCCAGCAGTAAACTAGCGGGAGCCACAGATACGCAGTATTTT